This T cell receptor (beta chain) came from a study of T cell repertoires in cytomegalovirus infection. TCRdb analysed the reads with MiXCR anew, one entry per CDR3 protein. The table has about 470,000 distinct CDR3 sequences, under 45% seen once. Germline V lookup: CDR1 SEHNR, CDR2 FQNEAQ (reference sequence). The CDR3 is 16 amino acids. J lost 5 bases, V lost 5 bases, and 12 bases had no gene match. Broader study findings: CMV-specific TCR beta clonotypes restricted by HLA-C dominated the ex vivo response.

This clonotype was seen a handful of times. Antigen: not known. The sample in question was cultured PBMCs, obtained from culture after CMV antigen stimulation. The gene calls are TRBV7-9 and TRBJ2-5; 9 bases fit TRBD2. This TCR was sampled from a human donor in good health (CMV status not recorded). Some clones in this sample may be carry-over from other donors' samples. The CDR3 DNA reads TGTGCCAGCAGCAACGCGGGTCTAGCGGGATTGGAGACCCAGTACTTC. Its protein product is CASSNAGLAGLETQYF.